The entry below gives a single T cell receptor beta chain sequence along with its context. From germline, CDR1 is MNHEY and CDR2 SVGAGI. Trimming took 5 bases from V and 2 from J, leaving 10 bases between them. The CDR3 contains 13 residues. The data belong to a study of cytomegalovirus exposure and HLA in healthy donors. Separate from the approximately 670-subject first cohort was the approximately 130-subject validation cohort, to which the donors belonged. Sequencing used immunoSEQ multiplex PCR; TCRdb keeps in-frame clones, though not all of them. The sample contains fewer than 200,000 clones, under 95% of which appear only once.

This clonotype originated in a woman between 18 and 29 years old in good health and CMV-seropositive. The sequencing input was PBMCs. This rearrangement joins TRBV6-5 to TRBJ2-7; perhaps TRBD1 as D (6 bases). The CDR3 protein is CASSVGQTYEQYF. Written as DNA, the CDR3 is TGTGCCAGCAGTGTCGGACAGACCTACGAGCAGTACTTC.